This is a list of T cell receptor beta chains from one sample in a study of shared clonotypes between healthy human individuals. TCRdb's table, derived via immunoSEQ multiplex PCR, lists solely in-frame clones and lacks some. The sample records more than 2,000,000 clones, approximately 90% being singletons. Sequencing used naive CD4+ T cells sorted from blood. The origin of the receptors is a man aged 18-30 years in good health. Both conserved end residues are part of each CDR3. D genes are given only for firm matches. The size entry is marked missing in some rows and otherwise reads once, few, many or a size class.

v_gene: TRBV30
len: 15
d_gene: -
j_gene: TRBJ1-6
abundance: few
CDR3nt: TGTGCCTGGAGTGTACAGAGCTCCTATAATTCACCCCTCCACTTT
CDR3aa: CAWSVQSSYNSPLHF

v_gene: TRBV28
len: 15
d_gene: -
j_gene: TRBJ1-5
abundance: -
CDR3nt: TGTGCCAGCTCACATCAGGGACGAGGAAATCAGCCCCAGCATTTT
CDR3aa: CASSHQGRGNQPQHF

v_gene: TRBV5-6
len: 16
d_gene: TRBD1
j_gene: TRBJ2-7
abundance: once
CDR3nt: TGTGCCAGCAGCTTGGCGGGACAGATCTACTTCTACGAGCAGTACTTC
CDR3aa: CASSLAGQIYFYEQYF

v_gene: TRBV25-1
len: 16
d_gene: -
j_gene: TRBJ1-6
abundance: -
CDR3nt: TGTGCCAGCAGTGAACGCAGGAGCTCCTATAATTCACCCCTCCACTTT
CDR3aa: CASSERRSSYNSPLHF

v_gene: TRBV6-5
len: 15
d_gene: -
j_gene: TRBJ1-5
abundance: -
CDR3nt: TGTGCCAGCAGACAATCGACAGGTAGCAATCAGCCCCAGCATTTT
CDR3aa: CASRQSTGSNQPQHF

v_gene: TRBV10-1
len: 18
d_gene: TRBD1
j_gene: TRBJ2-1
abundance: -
CDR3nt: TGCGCCAGCAGTGGGGGCCAGGACAGGGGTAGCTCCTACAATGAGCAGTTCTTC
CDR3aa: CASSGGQDRGSSYNEQFF

v_gene: TRBV11-1
len: 13
d_gene: -
j_gene: TRBJ2-1
abundance: -
CDR3nt: TGTGCCAGCAGCTTTGGGATCTACAATGAGCAGTTCTTC
CDR3aa: CASSFGIYNEQFF

v_gene: TRBV6-1
len: 14
d_gene: TRBD2
j_gene: TRBJ2-7
abundance: -
CDR3nt: TGTGCCAGCAGTGAAGCGGGACTAGCCGTCGAGCAGTACTTC
CDR3aa: CASSEAGLAVEQYF

v_gene: TRBV6-4
len: 13
d_gene: -
j_gene: TRBJ1-6
abundance: -
CDR3nt: TGTGCCAGCAGCGCGCAACTGCGCTCACCCCTCCACTTT
CDR3aa: CASSAQLRSPLHF

v_gene: TRBV15
len: 13
d_gene: -
j_gene: TRBJ1-1
abundance: -
CDR3nt: TGTGCCACCAGCAGAGACGGGGCAGGGTGGGCTTTCTTT
CDR3aa: CATSRDGAGWAFF

v_gene: TRBV18
len: 17
d_gene: TRBD1
j_gene: TRBJ2-3
abundance: -
CDR3nt: TGTGCCAGCTCACCACCACGGGTGGACAGGGACACAGATACGCAGTATTTT
CDR3aa: CASSPPRVDRDTDTQYF

v_gene: TRBV28
len: 14
d_gene: -
j_gene: TRBJ2-7
abundance: -
CDR3nt: TGTGCCAGCAGTCCCCGCCCCGAGGGTTACGAGCAGTACTTC
CDR3aa: CASSPRPEGYEQYF

v_gene: TRBV4-1
len: 17
d_gene: -
j_gene: TRBJ2-7
abundance: once
CDR3nt: TGCGCCAGCAGCCAAGTGGGGACGGCTCTCTGGAACTACGAGCAGTACTTC
CDR3aa: CASSQVGTALWNYEQYF

v_gene: TRBV30
len: 13
d_gene: -
j_gene: TRBJ1-2
abundance: few
CDR3nt: TGTGCCTGGAGCCAACAGTATCTCTATGGCTACACCTTC
CDR3aa: CAWSQQYLYGYTF

v_gene: TRBV19
len: 12
d_gene: -
j_gene: TRBJ2-7
abundance: -
CDR3nt: TGTGCCAGTAGTATAGATAACGTTTTAAAGTACTTC
CDR3aa: CASSIDNVLKYF

v_gene: TRBV7-2
len: 15
d_gene: TRBD1
j_gene: TRBJ1-2
abundance: -
CDR3nt: TGTGCCAGCAGCAGTCGGGACAGGGTATGGAGCGGCTACACCTTC
CDR3aa: CASSSRDRVWSGYTF

v_gene: TRBV10-1
len: 15
d_gene: TRBD1
j_gene: TRBJ2-7
abundance: -
CDR3nt: TGCGCCAGCAGTGAAGACAGGGGGTTCCCCTACGAGCAGTACTTC
CDR3aa: CASSEDRGFPYEQYF